These T cell receptor beta chains were read from a single sample in a study of PD-L1 blockade in urothelial cancer. Generated by immunoSEQ multiplex PCR, the TCRdb table keeps only in-frame clones and is missing some. The repertoire holds 100,000 or so clones, approximately 90% seen once, with under 0.95% in the top ten. Sequences were derived from PBMCs, sampled around atezolizumab (anti-PD-L1) treatment. The receptors shown here come from a woman older than 75 with urothelial cancer. Both conserved end residues are part of each CDR3. D genes are given only for firm matches. Rows give clone size only sometimes, using once, few, many, or a class for an expanded clone.

NA	TRBV15	NA	TRBJ2-1	CATSRSGAGAYNEQFF	TGTGCCACCAGCAGGTCAGGGGCAGGCGCTTACAATGAGCAGTTCTTC
TRBD2	TRBV7-8	NA	TRBJ2-5	CASSLNQAGGETQYF	TGTGCCAGCAGCTTAAACCAAGCGGGAGGAGAGACCCAGTACTTC
NA	TRBV5-5	NA	TRBJ2-1	CASSLEGWDHNEQFF	TGTGCCAGCAGCTTGGAGGGGTGGGATCACAATGAGCAGTTCTTC
NA	TRBV6-1	NA	TRBJ2-7	CASTNRVDEQYF	TGTGCCAGCACTAATCGAGTGGACGAGCAGTACTTC
NA	TRBV19	NA	TRBJ2-3	CASSPGGSTDTQYF	TGTGCCAGTAGTCCCGGAGGGAGCACAGATACGCAGTATTTT
NA	TRBV7-9	NA	TRBJ1-4	CASSFAPEGLFEKLFF	TGTGCCAGCAGCTTTGCCCCGGAGGGCCTCTTTGAAAAACTGTTTTTT
TRBD1	TRBV6-5	NA	TRBJ2-3	CASTKSRQGARWYF	TGTGCCAGCACCAAGTCGAGACAGGGGGCCCGTTGGTATTTT
TRBD2	TRBV7-9	NA	TRBJ2-1	CASSDSGRANNEQFF	TGTGCCAGCAGCGATAGCGGGAGGGCGAACAATGAGCAGTTCTTC
TRBD2	TRBV7-8	NA	TRBJ2-2	CASSLVPETSSNTGELFF	TGTGCCAGCAGCTTGGTGCCCGAGACTAGCTCGAACACCGGGGAGCTGTTTTTT
TRBD2	TRBV7-6	NA	TRBJ2-1	CASSLLSSGPYNEQFF	TGTGCCAGCAGCTTACTCTCTAGCGGGCCCTACAATGAGCAGTTCTTC
TRBD1	TRBV5-6	NA	TRBJ2-1	CASTRDSYNEQFF	TGTGCCAGCACCCGGGACAGCTACAATGAGCAGTTCTTC
NA	TRBV9	NA	TRBJ2-1	CASSLQATPYNEQFF	TGTGCCAGCAGCTTACAGGCGACACCCTACAATGAGCAGTTCTTC
TRBD2	TRBV5-1	NA	TRBJ2-5	CASSLAMGSGAETQYF	TGCGCCAGCAGCTTGGCCATGGGTAGCGGGGCAGAGACCCAGTACTTC
NA	TRBV4-1	NA	TRBJ1-5	CASSQGERSDQPQHF	TGCGCCAGCAGCCAAGGGGAGAGAAGTGATCAGCCCCAGCATTTT
NA	TRBV14	NA	TRBJ1-4	CASKGEGRKLFF	TGTGCCAGCAAGGGGGAGGGGCGAAAACTGTTTTTT
NA	TRBV2	NA	TRBJ1-5	CASSEVRQQPQHF	TGTGCCAGCAGTGAAGTAAGACAGCAGCCCCAGCATTTT
NA	TRBV18	NA	TRBJ1-2	CASSPSRTVQANYGYTF	TGTGCCAGCTCCCCCTCCCGGACAGTTCAGGCTAACTATGGCTACACCTTC
NA	TRBV29-1	NA	TRBJ1-1	CSAQHMAVQNTEAFF	TGCAGCGCCCAACACATGGCGGTGCAGAACACTGAAGCTTTCTTT
TRBD2	TRBV19	NA	TRBJ2-1	CASSGSGRAHEQFF	TGTGCCAGTAGCGGTAGCGGGAGGGCCCATGAGCAGTTCTTC
NA	TRBV27	NA	TRBJ2-7	CASSLGADPSYEQYF	TGTGCCAGCAGTTTGGGAGCGGACCCCTCCTACGAGCAGTACTTC
TRBD2	TRBV4-2	NA	TRBJ2-1	CASSQAGGTYNEQFF	TGTGCCAGCAGCCAAGCGGGGGGGACATACAATGAGCAGTTCTTC
TRBD2	TRBV27	NA	TRBJ2-1	CASSMDRGRYNEQFF	TGTGCCAGCAGTATGGATCGCGGGAGATACAATGAGCAGTTCTTC
NA	TRBV15	NA	TRBJ2-5	CATSRGPLGTQYF	TGTGCCACCAGCAGAGGCCCTCTAGGGACCCAGTACTTC
NA	TRBV28	NA	TRBJ1-1	CASSFSRKTEAFF	TGTGCCAGCAGTTTCTCTAGAAAAACTGAAGCTTTCTTT
NA	TRBV5-1	once	TRBJ1-1	CASSSRGGNTEAFF	TGCGCCAGCAGCTCACGGGGGGGGAACACTGAAGCTTTCTTT
NA	TRBV11-3	NA	TRBJ1-1	CASSPSRENTEAFF	TGTGCCAGCAGCCCTTCCAGGGAGAACACTGAAGCTTTCTTT
TRBD2	TRBV30	NA	TRBJ2-5	CACHHWGLAGGQETQYF	TGTGCCTGCCACCACTGGGGACTAGCGGGAGGGCAGGAGACCCAGTACTTC
TRBD2	TRBV5-6	few	TRBJ2-3	CASSFGAGTTDTQYF	TGTGCCAGCAGCTTTGGAGCGGGGACTACAGATACGCAGTATTTT
NA	TRBV11-2	NA	TRBJ2-1	CASSLSRVTWPNKYNEQFF	TGTGCCAGCAGCTTATCCCGGGTGACTTGGCCTAACAAATACAATGAGCAGTTCTTC
TRBD2	TRBV6-1	NA	TRBJ2-5	CASSGLAGVRETQYF	TGTGCCAGCAGTGGGCTAGCGGGAGTCCGGGAGACCCAGTACTTC
NA	TRBV4-2	NA	TRBJ2-3	CASSQELTDTQYF	TGTGCCAGCAGCCAAGAACTTACAGATACGCAGTATTTT
TRBD1	TRBV11-3	NA	TRBJ1-3	CASSRTGASGNTIYF	TGTGCCAGCAGCAGGACAGGGGCATCTGGAAACACCATATATTTT
TRBD1	TRBV18	NA	TRBJ2-3	CASSPMTGEVGTDTQYF	TGTGCCAGCTCGCCAATGACAGGGGAGGTAGGAACAGATACGCAGTATTTT